This T cell receptor beta chain was documented in a study of blood T cell repertoires in COVID-19. CDR1 SGHVS and CDR2 FNYEAQ come from the germline V gene. The CDR3 contains 13 residues. The ends were cut back, 5 bases at V and 2 bases at J, with 10 bases in the middle. Using immunoSEQ multiplex PCR, the repertoire was profiled, and TCRdb retains in-frame clones only, with some absent. The sample holds about 400,000 clones, roughly 90% seen once. This sequence joins TRBV7-6 and TRBJ2-7; D uncertain. The sequenced sample consisted of PBMCs or T cells enriched from blood (not recorded which). This clonotype was sampled from a middle-aged woman with acute COVID-19. CDR3 DNA sequence: TGTGCCAGCAGCCTTGAGGTTACCTACGAGCAGTACTTC. It specifies CASSLEVTYEQYF.